This T cell receptor (beta chain) is drawn from a study of blood T cell repertoires in COVID-19. Across the whole study: Sites in the United States, Italy and Spain provided acute and convalescent COVID-19 samples. PBMCs, B-cell-depleted T cells, or T cells provided the cDNA or gDNA that made up the material.

In the study's own analysis: Estimation of nucleated cell counts relied on the amplification of reference gene primers. The data were produced by immunoSEQ multiplex PCR, yet TCRdb's version contains in-frame clones alone and is incomplete. V and J calls and clone size are those listed in that table; D and trimming were worked out from the DNA. The table has some 150,000 clones, less than 95% seen once; the top ten hold 0.5% to 0.55%. The V and J ends lost 3 bases and 6 bases, in that order; junction bases with no gene match: 4. Germline lookup yields CDR1 LNHDA and CDR2 SQIVND (reference sequence). CDR3 length equals 14 residues. This clone was detected only a few times.

The receptor comes from a man aged 45-60 years with acute or convalescent COVID-19. The chain recombines TRBV19 with TRBJ2-7; 11 nucleotides align to TRBD1. The sample taken for sequencing was peripheral blood. CDR3 amino acids: CASSIRTGGGEQYF. The CDR3 nucleotides are TGTGCCAGTAGTATTCGGACAGGGGGCGGCGAGCAGTACTTC.